The rows below give T cell receptor beta chains drawn from one sample of a study of CD8+ T cells in alopecia areata. Method: immunoSEQ multiplex PCR; TCRdb's copy keeps in-frame clones and lacks some. The sample holds about 130,000 clones, 50% to 60% seen once. This specimen consisted of CD4+ T cells sorted from blood, obtained at week 0. These receptors were collected from a human donor with alopecia areata. CDR3s include the opening cysteine and the closing phenylalanine or tryptophan. A D gene is named only where the DNA matches it firmly. Clone size appears in some rows only: once, few, many, or a class for an expanded clone.

d_gene	v_gene	j_gene	abundance	CDR3nt	CDR3aa
NA	TRBV11-2	TRBJ2-7	once	TGTGCCAGCAGCTCGTTTGTGGTCTACGAGCAGTACTTC	CASSSFVVYEQYF
TRBD2	TRBV29-1	TRBJ2-3	NA	TGCAGCGTTGGGCGAGGGACTAACTCCACAGATACGCAGTATTTT	CSVGRGTNSTDTQYF
TRBD1	TRBV19	TRBJ1-1	NA	TGTGCCAGTAGTCCACAGGGGCCGAACACTGAAGCTTTCTTT	CASSPQGPNTEAFF
NA	TRBV7-9	TRBJ1-3	NA	TGTGCCAGCAGCTTAAGGGGGGACACCATATATTTT	CASSLRGDTIYF
NA	TRBV6-6	TRBJ2-3	NA	TGTGCCAGCAGTTACTATGCGGGCCAGCGCACAGATACGCAGTATTTT	CASSYYAGQRTDTQYF
NA	TRBV7-3	TRBJ2-7	NA	TGTGCCAGCAGCGCGGAACAGGGTAGAGAGCAGTACTTC	CASSAEQGREQYF
TRBD1	TRBV9	TRBJ2-5	NA	TGTGCCAGCAGCAGAGGTCCCCAGGGGGTATACCAAGAGACCCAGTACTTC	CASSRGPQGVYQETQYF
TRBD1	TRBV2	TRBJ1-4	NA	TGTGCCAGCAGTGATACCGGGACAGGGACGGAAAAACTGTTTTTT	CASSDTGTGTEKLFF
NA	TRBV19	TRBJ2-4	few	TGTGCCAGTAGTAGACCAAGGGTAGGCAAAAACATTCAGTACTTC	CASSRPRVGKNIQYF
NA	TRBV6-5	TRBJ2-7	NA	TGTGCCAGCAGTTACTCCGGGCAGGGGTCGGGCGAGCAGTACTTC	CASSYSGQGSGEQYF
NA	TRBV27	TRBJ1-2	NA	TGTGCCAGCAGTTTAAGCAGGGCCTATGGCTACACCTTC	CASSLSRAYGYTF
TRBD1	TRBV5-1	TRBJ1-1	NA	TGCGCCAGCGGAGGGACAGCGAACACTGAAGCTTTCTTT	CASGGTANTEAFF
NA	TRBV19	TRBJ2-7	NA	TGTGCCAGTATTTCGGACACATACGAGCAGTACTTC	CASISDTYEQYF
TRBD1	TRBV6-6	TRBJ2-7	few	TGTGCCAGCAGTACACCGGGACAGGGAAAAGGGCAGTACTTC	CASSTPGQGKGQYF
TRBD2	TRBV4-1	TRBJ2-4	NA	TGCGCCAGCAGCCCGGGACTAGCGGTAGCCAAAAACATTCAGTACTTC	CASSPGLAVAKNIQYF
NA	TRBV14	TRBJ2-5	NA	TGTGCCAGCAGCCAAGACCCGGCCGGGACGTCGACCCAGTACTTC	CASSQDPAGTSTQYF
NA	TRBV6-5	TRBJ2-7	NA	TGTGCCAGCAGTTACTACGGGAAGCCCTACGAGCAGTACTTC	CASSYYGKPYEQYF
NA	TRBV15	TRBJ2-5	NA	TGTGCCACCAGCAGAGGGCCGGTGGGTGAGGAGACCCAGTACTTC	CATSRGPVGEETQYF
TRBD1	TRBV7-2	TRBJ1-2	NA	TGTGCCAGCAGCACACAGGGGGCGGTTTTCTACGCTGGCTACACCTTC	CASSTQGAVFYAGYTF
NA	TRBV29-1	TRBJ2-1	NA	TGCAGCGTTGAAGGGAGGCCGGGACTTCCTGACAATGAGCAGTTCTTC	CSVEGRPGLPDNEQFF
NA	TRBV25-1	TRBJ1-4	NA	TGTGCCAGCAGTGACTATCAGTCCTTAACTGAAAAACTGTTTTTT	CASSDYQSLTEKLFF
NA	TRBV10-3	TRBJ1-1	few	TGTGCCATCAGTAGATACAAATTCGGCATAACTGAAGCTTTCTTT	CAISRYKFGITEAFF
NA	TRBV7-3	TRBJ1-1	NA	TGTGCCAGCAGCTTTAAGCAGGGTCTTCCGAACACTGAAGCTTTCTTT	CASSFKQGLPNTEAFF
TRBD2	TRBV19	TRBJ2-3	NA	TGTGCCAGTAGTAGTGGGACTAGCGGGGGGCAAGGAGATACGCAGTATTTT	CASSSGTSGGQGDTQYF
NA	TRBV7-8	TRBJ1-6	NA	TGTGCCAGCAGCTCCCAGGGGAGGAACAATTCACCCCTCCACTTT	CASSSQGRNNSPLHF
NA	TRBV5-1	TRBJ2-5	NA	TGCGCCAGCAGCTTGGATAGTATGGGCGAGACCCAGTACTTC	CASSLDSMGETQYF
NA	TRBV6-6	TRBJ1-6	once	TGTGCCAGCGTCGAACGGGAAAATTCACCCCTCCACTTT	CASVERENSPLHF
NA	TRBV29-1	TRBJ1-2	few	TGCAGCGTTGAGACAGCTAACTATGGCTACACCTTC	CSVETANYGYTF
NA	TRBV5-1	TRBJ2-7	NA	TGCGCCAGCAGCTTGGACCGACTCCCAACCTACGAGCAGTACTTC	CASSLDRLPTYEQYF
NA	TRBV2	TRBJ1-2	few	TGTGCCAGCAGAGGCGTCGGCGGATTGGGCTACACCTTC	CASRGVGGLGYTF
NA	TRBV9	TRBJ1-3	NA	TGTGCCAGCAGCGCGAGGGGTAGCTCTGGAAACACCATATATTTT	CASSARGSSGNTIYF
NA	TRBV27	TRBJ2-2	NA	TGTGCCAGCAGTATACAGGGTTCTTCGGGGGAGCTGTTTTTT	CASSIQGSSGELFF
NA	TRBV6-6	TRBJ1-6	NA	TGTGCCAGCAGTGAGCATGGGAATTCACCCCTCCACTTT	CASSEHGNSPLHF
NA	TRBV5-1	TRBJ1-3	once	TGCGCCAGCAGCTTGTGGGTTCTCGGCGGAGGCTCTGGAAACACCATATATTTT	CASSLWVLGGGSGNTIYF
NA	TRBV7-2	TRBJ2-5	NA	TGTGCCAGCATGGGGCAGGGGGGAGAGACCCAGTACTTC	CASMGQGGETQYF
NA	TRBV7-2	TRBJ2-5	NA	TGTGCCAGCAGGGGGCTGGAGACCCAGTACTTC	CASRGLETQYF
TRBD2	TRBV4-3	TRBJ2-5	NA	TGCGCCAGCAGCCAAGGCTTGTCGCGGGAGCAGTACTTC	CASSQGLSREQYF
NA	TRBV5-1	TRBJ2-7	NA	TGCGCCAGCAGCACTACTTGGGAGCAGTACTTC	CASSTTWEQYF
NA	TRBV5-1	TRBJ1-2	few	TGCGCCAGCAGCCAAGGACGGCCCAACTGGGGCTACACCTTC	CASSQGRPNWGYTF
TRBD1	TRBV5-1	TRBJ2-7	NA	TGCGCCAGCAGCGGGACAGGGGGCTACGAGCAGTACTTC	CASSGTGGYEQYF
NA	TRBV5-1	TRBJ2-7	NA	TGCGCCAGCAGCAAGGACGGTACCTACGAGCAGTACTTC	CASSKDGTYEQYF
TRBD1	TRBV7-9	TRBJ2-5	NA	TGTGCCAGCAGCCCCCGGGGCGGACAGGAGGAGACCCAGTACTTC	CASSPRGGQEETQYF
TRBD2	TRBV5-1	TRBJ2-1	NA	TGCGCCAGCAGCTTAGCGGGAGAGCTCTACAATGAGCAGTTCTTC	CASSLAGELYNEQFF
TRBD1	TRBV29-1	TRBJ1-1	NA	TGCAGCGCTACAAACAGGGGAGGAACTGAAGCTTTCTTT	CSATNRGGTEAFF
TRBD1	TRBV28	TRBJ2-7	few	TGTGCCAGCACTCCCGGGCGGCAGGGGGATGAGCAGTACTTC	CASTPGRQGDEQYF
TRBD1	TRBV5-6	TRBJ1-2	NA	TGTGCCAGCAGCCCAGACAGGGGTGGCTACACCTTC	CASSPDRGGYTF
NA	TRBV6-5	TRBJ1-3	few	TGTGCCACCCAGAGCTCTGGAAACACCATATATTTT	CATQSSGNTIYF
TRBD2	TRBV28	TRBJ2-3	few	TGTGCCAGCAGTTTCGGTGCGGGAGTGGCAGATACGCAGTATTTT	CASSFGAGVADTQYF
NA	TRBV4-3	TRBJ1-5	NA	TGCGCCAGCAGCCAAGTCGCAGGGGTTCTCAATCAGCCCCAGCATTTT	CASSQVAGVLNQPQHF
NA	TRBV21-1	TRBJ2-7	NA	TGTGCCAGCAGTAAGCGGCCCAGGGAGGGAGCCTACGAGCAGTACTTC	CASSKRPREGAYEQYF
TRBD2	TRBV30	TRBJ2-3	once	TGTGCCTGTCTAGCGGGAGCAGCAGATACGCAGTATTTT	CACLAGAADTQYF
NA	TRBV4-1	TRBJ2-7	few	TGCGCCAGCAGCCATTTTGGCCGGTCCTACGAGCAGTACTTC	CASSHFGRSYEQYF
NA	TRBV27	TRBJ1-2	NA	TGTGCCAGCAGTTTATCGCGGCAGGGAGACTATGGCTACACCTTC	CASSLSRQGDYGYTF
NA	TRBV29-1	TRBJ2-7	few	TGCAGCGTTGGTGAAGGGATCTACGAGCAGTACTTC	CSVGEGIYEQYF
NA	TRBV29-1	TRBJ2-2	few	TGCAGCGTTGAACCTCAGGGGTGGCCCGGGGAGCTGTTTTTT	CSVEPQGWPGELFF
TRBD1	TRBV4-1	TRBJ1-1	NA	TGCGCCAGCAGCCAAGGGACAGGAGGGAGGATGAACACTGAAGCTTTCTTT	CASSQGTGGRMNTEAFF
NA	TRBV19	TRBJ2-1	few	TGTGCCAGTAGTATGACAGGGGAGGGGGCCTACAATGAGCAGTTCTTC	CASSMTGEGAYNEQFF
TRBD1	TRBV2	TRBJ1-2	NA	TGTGCCAGCAGTACTGGACAGGGGCGCGGCTACACCTTC	CASSTGQGRGYTF